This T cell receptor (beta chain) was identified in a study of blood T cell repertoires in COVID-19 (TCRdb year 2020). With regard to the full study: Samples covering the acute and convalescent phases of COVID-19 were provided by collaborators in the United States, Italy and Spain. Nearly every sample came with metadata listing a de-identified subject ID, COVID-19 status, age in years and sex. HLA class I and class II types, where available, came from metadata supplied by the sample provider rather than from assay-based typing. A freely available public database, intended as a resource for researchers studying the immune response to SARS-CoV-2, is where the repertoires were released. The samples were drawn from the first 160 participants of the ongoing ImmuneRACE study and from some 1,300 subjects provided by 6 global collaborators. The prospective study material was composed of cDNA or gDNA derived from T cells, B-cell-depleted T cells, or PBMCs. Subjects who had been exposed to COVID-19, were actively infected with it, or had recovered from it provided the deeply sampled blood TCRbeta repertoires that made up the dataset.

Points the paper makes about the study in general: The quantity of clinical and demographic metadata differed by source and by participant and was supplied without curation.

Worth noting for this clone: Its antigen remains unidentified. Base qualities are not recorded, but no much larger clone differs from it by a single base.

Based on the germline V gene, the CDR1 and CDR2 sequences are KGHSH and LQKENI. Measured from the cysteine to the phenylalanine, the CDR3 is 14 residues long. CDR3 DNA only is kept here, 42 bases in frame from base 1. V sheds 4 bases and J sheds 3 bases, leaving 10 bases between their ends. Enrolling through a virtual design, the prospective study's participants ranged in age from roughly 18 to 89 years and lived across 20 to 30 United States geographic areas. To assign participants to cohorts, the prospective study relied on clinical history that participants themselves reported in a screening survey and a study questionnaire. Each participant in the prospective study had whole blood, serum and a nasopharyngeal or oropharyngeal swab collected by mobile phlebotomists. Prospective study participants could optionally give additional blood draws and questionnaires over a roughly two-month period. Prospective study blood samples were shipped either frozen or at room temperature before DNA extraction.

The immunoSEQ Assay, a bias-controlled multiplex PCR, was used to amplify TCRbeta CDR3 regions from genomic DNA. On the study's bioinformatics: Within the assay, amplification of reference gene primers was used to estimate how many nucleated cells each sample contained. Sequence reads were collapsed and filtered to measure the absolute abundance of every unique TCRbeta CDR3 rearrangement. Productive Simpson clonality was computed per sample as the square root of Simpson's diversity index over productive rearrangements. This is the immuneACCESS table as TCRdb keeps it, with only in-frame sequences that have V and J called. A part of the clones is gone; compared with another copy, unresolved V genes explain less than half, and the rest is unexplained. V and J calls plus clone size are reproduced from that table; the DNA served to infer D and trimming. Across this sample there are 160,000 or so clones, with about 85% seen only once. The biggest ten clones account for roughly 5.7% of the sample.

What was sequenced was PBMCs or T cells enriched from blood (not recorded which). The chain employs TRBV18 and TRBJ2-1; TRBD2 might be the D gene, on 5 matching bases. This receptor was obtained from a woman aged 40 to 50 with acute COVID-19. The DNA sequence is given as TGTGCCAGCTCACTTGGACGGGACTACAATGAGCAGTTCTTC. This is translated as CASSLGRDYNEQFF.